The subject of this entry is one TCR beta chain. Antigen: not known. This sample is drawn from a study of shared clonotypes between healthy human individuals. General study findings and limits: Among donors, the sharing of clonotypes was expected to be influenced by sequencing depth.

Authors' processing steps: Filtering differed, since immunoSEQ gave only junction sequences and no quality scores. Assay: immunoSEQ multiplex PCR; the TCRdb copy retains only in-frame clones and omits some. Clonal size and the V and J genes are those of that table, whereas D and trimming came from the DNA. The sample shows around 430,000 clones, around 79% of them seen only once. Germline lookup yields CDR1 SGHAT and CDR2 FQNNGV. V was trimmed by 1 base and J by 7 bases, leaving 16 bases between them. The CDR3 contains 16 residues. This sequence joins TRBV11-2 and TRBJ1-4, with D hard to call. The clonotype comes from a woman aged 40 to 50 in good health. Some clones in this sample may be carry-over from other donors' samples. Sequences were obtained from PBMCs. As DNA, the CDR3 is TGTGCCAGCAGCTTAGGTGGTGGCTGGGGAACTGAAAAACTGTTTTTT. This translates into CASSLGGGWGTEKLFF. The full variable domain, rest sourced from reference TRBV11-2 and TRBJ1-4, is EAGVAQSPRYKIIEKRQSVAFWCNPISGHATLYWYQQILGQGPKLLIQFQNNGVVDDSQLPKDRFSAERLKGVDSTLKIQPAKLEDSAVYLCASSLGGGWGTEKLFFGSGTQLSVL.